The next 32 T cell receptor beta chains were all read from a single sample in a study of T cell responses to AZD1222 COVID-19 vaccine. Repertoires were generated with immunoSEQ multiplex PCR, while TCRdb's copy carries only in-frame clones and drops some. The sample yields roughly 100,000 clones, 75% to 90% seen once. This specimen was peripheral blood, taken on day 0 of AZD1222 vaccination. The receptor set was obtained from an adult in good health.

The rearrangement uses TRBV19 and TRBJ2-2; 13 bases match TRBD2. Germline lookup yields CDR1 LNHDA and CDR2 SQIVND (reference sequence). The V gene end was trimmed by 4 bases and the J gene end by 6 bases; junction bases not matched to a gene: 5. CDR3 length: 16 amino acids. Here the CDR3 reads CASSTGLAGEAGELFF. The DNA for the CDR3 is TGTGCCAGTAGTACCGGACTAGCGGGAGAGGCCGGGGAGCTGTTTTTT. The whole variable domain, filled in from reference TRBV19 and TRBJ2-2, reads DGGITQSPKYLFRKEGQNVTLSCEQNLNHDAMYWYRQDPGQGLRLIYYSQIVNDFQKGDIAEGYSVSREKKESFPLTVTSAQKNPTAFYLCASSTGLAGEAGELFFGEGSRLTVL.

The chain couples TRBV20-1 to TRBJ1-1; TRBD1 matches 8 bases. The V segment lost 3 bases and the J segment 2 bases; nucleotides outside the gene matches: 14. Germline loops: CDR1 DFQATT, CDR2 SNEGSKA (reference sequence). The CDR3 contains 17 residues. This CDR3 is CSASRVRSGTGNTEAFF. CDR3 sequence (DNA): TGCAGTGCTAGTAGGGTTAGATCCGGGACAGGCAACACTGAAGCTTTCTTT.

V is TRBV3-1 (or the pseudogene TRBV3-2) and J is TRBJ1-1; D ambiguous. Germline lookup yields CDR1 LGHDT and CDR2 YNNKEL (reference sequence). V lost 4 bases to trimming and J lost 8 bases, with 11 bases between them. The CDR3 length is 12 residues. The CDR3 reads CASSLARGEAFF. Here the CDR3 DNA reads TGTGCCAGCAGCCTGGCGCGCGGGGAAGCTTTCTTT.

This clone was detected once. The chain joins TRBV11-1 to TRBJ1-6, with a possible D match to TRBD1 (5 bases). With 5 bases removed from V and 7 bases from J, the gap between germline ends came to 15 bases. This CDR3 region has 15 residues. Germline V lookup: CDR1 SGHAT, CDR2 FQDESV (reference sequence). This chain's CDR3 is CASSQLDGGNSPLHF. The CDR3 DNA reads TGTGCCAGCAGCCAATTGGACGGGGGAAATTCACCCCTCCACTTT.

The gene calls are TRBV9 and TRBJ1-3, with D unresolved. The CDR3 covers 15 residues. Germline-derived CDR1 and CDR2 are SGDLS and YYNGEE. Trimming left V 3 bases short and J 0 bases short, with 10 bases between. CDR3 nucleotide sequence: TGTGCCAGCAGCGCCCCCGCGGGCTCTGGAAACACCATATATTTT. It yields the protein CASSAPAGSGNTIYF.

The rearrangement links TRBV24-1 to TRBJ2-2; D possibly matches TRBD1 or TRBD2 (5 bases each). The CDR3 sequence is 16 residues long. Deletions cut 4 bases from V and 0 bases from J, with 11 bases between. Germline lookup yields CDR1 KGHDR and CDR2 SFDVKD. The CDR3 loop is CATSDGRGANTGELFF. CDR3 nucleotides: TGTGCCACCAGTGACGGCCGGGGCGCGAACACCGGGGAGCTGTTTTTT.

The V and J genes are TRBV13 and TRBJ2-5; possibly TRBD1 for D (6 bases). CDR1 is PRHDT, CDR2 FYEKMQ, per germline (reference sequence). Trimming removed 3 bases from V and 0 bases from J, with 8 bases in between. The CDR3 sequence is 14 residues long. CDR3 DNA sequence: TGTGCCAGCAGCTTCACAGGGTACCAAGAGACCCAGTACTTC. It codes for CASSFTGYQETQYF.

This clone was observed a single time. This sequence joins TRBV5-1 and TRBJ2-1; D call uncertain. The CDR3 totals 14 residues. V was trimmed by 0 bases and J by 5 bases, leaving 9 bases between them. Germline V gene data show CDR1 as SGHRS and CDR2 as YFSETQ. The CDR3 coding sequence is TGCGCCAGCAGCTTGGAGGGTTATAACAATGAGCAGTTCTTC. This codes for CASSLEGYNNEQFF.

The CDR3 region has the DNA TGTGCCAGCAGCAGAGGGGAGAACACTGAAGCTTTCTTT. Translated: CASSRGENTEAFF. The chain joins TRBV7-8 to TRBJ1-1; D possibly corresponds to TRBD1 (5 bases). Germline assignment: CDR1 SGHVS and CDR2 FQNEAQ. CDR3 size: 13 residues. V lost 5 bases and J lost 1, with 8 bases in between.

V is TRBV12-3 or TRBV12-4 and J is TRBJ1-5, with D possibly TRBD1 on 5 matching bases. Between the trimmed V and J ends, which lost 6 bases and 5 bases, there was a span of 11 bases. The CDR3 has 13 amino acids. CDR3 DNA sequence: TGTGCCAGCAGGCCCGACAGTTATCAGCCCCAGCATTTT. The encoded protein is CASRPDSYQPQHF.

CDR3 residues: CASSQTRQGFYGYTF. In DNA, the CDR3 is TGCGCCAGCAGCCAGACCCGACAGGGGTTCTATGGCTACACCTTC. This sequence joins TRBV4-1 and TRBJ1-2; 8 bases fit TRBD1. The CDR3 spans 15 residues. Germline loops: CDR1 MGHRA, CDR2 YSYEKL. Unmatched junction bases numbered 7, after V lost 3 bases and J lost 4 bases.

The chain links TRBV30 to TRBJ1-1; D gene uncertain. CDR1 is GTSNPN, CDR2 SVGIG, per germline (reference sequence). CDR3 length: 12 residues. Trimming left V 8 bases short and J 3 bases short, with 13 bases between. The CDR3 loop reads CALEVRYTEAFF. The CDR3 DNA is TGTGCCCTTGAAGTGCGGTACACTGAAGCTTTCTTT.

J is TRBJ1-2 and V is TRBV14; a weak D match, TRBD1 (5 bases). Looked up from germline, CDR1 is SGHDN and CDR2 is FVKESK. V was cut by 4 bases and J by 4 bases, with 13 bases left in between. This CDR3 region has 14 residues. The CDR3 loop reads CASSLDRRGYGYTF. CDR3 DNA: TGTGCCAGCAGCCTTGACCGGAGGGGCTATGGCTACACCTTC.

This chain joins TRBV2 and TRBJ2-3; D unclear. The CDR3 covers 12 residues. The V and J ends lost 4 bases and 1 base respectively, with 3 bases between them. CDR1 SNHLY and CDR2 FYNNEI come from the germline V gene. The CDR3 loop reads CASSVGTDTQYF. CDR3 in DNA: TGTGCCAGCAGTGTAGGCACAGATACGCAGTATTTT.

The rearrangement joins TRBV28 to TRBJ2-7; D tentatively reads TRBD1 or TRBD2 (6 bases each). V was trimmed by 5 bases and J by 0 bases, leaving 14 bases between them. The CDR3 has 15 residues. Germline V gene sequence: CDR1 MDHEN, CDR2 SYDVKM. The DNA for the CDR3 is TGTGCCAGCAGTCCCGAGGGGGGTCCCTCCTACGAGCAGTACTTC. It encodes CASSPEGGPSYEQYF.

The chain combines TRBV29-1 with TRBJ2-5; D not certain. The CDR3 runs to 12 residues. Germline V lookup: CDR1 SQVTM, CDR2 ANQGSEA. V was shortened by 4 bases and J by 5 bases, with 11 bases between the two germline ends. The CDR3 region has the DNA TGCAGCGTTGTTGGAACGAGTGAGACCCAGTACTTC. Amino acid sequence: CSVVGTSETQYF.

This clone was counted between two and nine times. CDR3 DNA: TGTGCCAGTAGTCACCTCTCAGGGGCAGGGGGTCAGCCCCAGCATTTT. It codes for CASSHLSGAGGQPQHF. V is TRBV19 and J is TRBJ1-5, with 7 bases matching TRBD1. The CDR3 sequence is 16 residues long. The V segment lost 5 bases and the J segment 6 bases; nucleotides outside the gene matches: 13. Per the germline V gene, CDR1 is LNHDA and CDR2 is SQIVND (reference sequence). The full variable domain, in which reference TRBV19 and TRBJ1-5 provide the parts outside the CDR3, is DGGITQSPKYLFRKEGQNVTLSCEQNLNHDAMYWYRQDPGQGLRLIYYSQIVNDFQKGDIAEGYSVSREKKESFPLTVTSAQKNPTAFYLCASSHLSGAGGQPQHFGDGTRLSIL.

The V gene is TRBV10-3, the J gene TRBJ1-4; no firm D call. Germline lookup yields CDR1 ENHRY and CDR2 SYGVKD. This CDR3 has 14 residues. The V end lost 6 bases, the J end lost 5 bases, and 13 bases lay between the germline ends. DNA of the CDR3: TGTGCCATCAGCGCGTTCGGCGGGAATGAAAAACTGTTTTTT. Amino acids: CAISAFGGNEKLFF.

This clone appeared a single time. J is TRBJ1-1 and V is TRBV3-1 (or the pseudogene TRBV3-2), with D maybe TRBD1 (6 bases). The germline CDR1 and CDR2 sequences are LGHDT and YNNKEL (reference sequence). The CDR3 runs 17 residues. V dropped 4 bases and J dropped 3 bases, with 21 bases sitting between them. The CDR3 sequence: CASSRGDGGRKDTEAFF. CDR3 in DNA: TGTGCCAGCAGCCGGGGGGATGGGGGGCGGAAGGACACTGAAGCTTTCTTT.

The J gene is TRBJ1-1, the V gene TRBV5-1, with D hard to call. The CDR3 extends over 15 amino acids. V lost 0 bases, J lost 1 base, and 10 bases lay in between. CDR1 and CDR2 from the germline V gene are SGHRS and YFSETQ. The CDR3 DNA sequence: TGCGCCAGCAGCTTGGAAGGAGTTCGGAACACTGAAGCTTTCTTT. Protein sequence: CASSLEGVRNTEAFF.

CDR3 sequence (DNA): TGCGCCAGCAGCTTGGCCGGGACAGAGAATGAAAAACTGTTTTTT. Its translation: CASSLAGTENEKLFF. The V call is TRBV5-1, the J call TRBJ1-4; TRBD1 agrees at 7 bases. In germline, CDR1 is SGHRS, CDR2 YFSETQ. V gave up 0 bases and J gave up 5 bases; unmatched junction bases: 4. This CDR3 has 15 amino acids.

V is TRBV7-3 and J is TRBJ2-3, with D possibly called TRBD1 or TRBD2 (5 bases each). Germline V lookup: CDR1 SGHTA, CDR2 FQGTGA. Trimming took 0 bases from V and 4 from J, leaving 14 bases between them. The CDR3 extends over 16 amino acids. DNA for the CDR3: TGTGCCAGCAGCTTAACGCCTGATGGGGGTGCAGATACGCAGTATTTT. As protein: CASSLTPDGGADTQYF.

The J gene is TRBJ1-2, the V gene TRBV12-3 or TRBV12-4; perhaps TRBD1 as D (5 bases). The CDR3 extends over 11 amino acids. V was trimmed by 6 bases and J by 7 bases, leaving 9 bases between them. As DNA, the CDR3 is TGTGCCAGCAGCTGGGGGTTTGGCTACACCTTC. Amino acids: CASSWGFGYTF.

As regards this clone: Only one base separates this from a far larger clonotype, so it likely reflects a read error. The rearrangement joins TRBV6-2 or TRBV6-3 to TRBJ1-1; D is unclear. This CDR3 region has 10 residues. Trimming removed 5 bases from V and 2 bases from J, with 0 bases in between. Germline V gene data show CDR1 as MNHEY and CDR2 as SVGEGT. As DNA, the CDR3 is TGTGCCAGCAGTAACACTGAAGCTTTCTTT. This sequence encodes CASSNTEAFF.

The chain uses TRBV3-1 (or the pseudogene TRBV3-2) and TRBJ2-5; 8 positions match TRBD2. The CDR3 spans 18 residues. The V and J ends lost 0 bases and 4 bases, in that order; junction bases with no gene match: 13. Germline V CDR1 and CDR2: LGHDT, YNNKEL (reference sequence). The DNA for the CDR3 is TGTGCCAGCAGCCAAGAAGTGGGTAGCGGGACCAGGAGAGAGACCCAGTACTTC. Its translation: CASSQEVGSGTRRETQYF.

The CDR3 region has the DNA TGTGCCAGCAGTCCGACACGGAACACTGAAGCTTTCTTT. Its protein is CASSPTRNTEAFF. The chain carries TRBV6-5 and TRBJ1-1; D unresolved. The CDR3 covers 13 residues. V gave up 5 bases and J gave up 1 base, with 8 bases separating them. Germline values: CDR1 MNHEY, CDR2 SVGAGI.

The chain joins TRBV5-1 to TRBJ2-7; 9 nucleotides agree with TRBD2. With V trimmed by 1 base and J by 7 bases, 3 bases remained unmatched. CDR1 and CDR2 (germline): SGHRS, YFSETQ. This CDR3 has 13 residues. The CDR3 coding sequence is TGCGCCAGCAGCTTGTGGCGGGAGGGGGAGCAGTACTTC. Its translation is CASSLWREGEQYF.

The chain joins TRBV7-2 to TRBJ2-7, with D possibly TRBD2 on 7 matching bases. Between the trimmed V and J ends, which lost 5 bases and 6 bases, there was a span of 17 bases. Germline V gives CDR1 SGHTA, CDR2 FQGNSA. CDR3 length: 14 amino acids. DNA for the CDR3: TGTGCCAGCAGCAGGGGGGGGCCCACTCCCGAGCAGTACTTC. As protein: CASSRGGPTPEQYF.

J is TRBJ2-1 and V is TRBV5-1; no definite D call. This CDR3 contains 13 residues. Germline assignment: CDR1 SGHRS and CDR2 YFSETQ. The germline V and J ends were trimmed by 4 bases and 4 bases, with 9 bases remaining between them. CDR3 bases: TGCGCCAGCAGCCCCAGACGGTACAATGAGCAGTTCTTC. Translation gives CASSPRRYNEQFF.

The CDR3 DNA is TGTGCCAGTATTCCGGGACAGCACAATCAGCCCCAGCATTTT. This codes for CASIPGQHNQPQHF. The chain couples TRBV19 to TRBJ1-5; 7 bases align to TRBD1. Germline CDR1 reads LNHDA; CDR2 reads SQIVND (reference sequence). The CDR3 covers 14 residues. J was trimmed by 3 bases and V by 7 bases; bases with no gene match: 6.

This rearrangement joins TRBV19 to TRBJ1-1; the match to TRBD1 covers 8 bases. This CDR3 contains 12 residues. The V gene end was trimmed by 5 bases and the J gene end by 9 bases; junction bases not matched to a gene: 5. Per the germline V gene, CDR1 is LNHDA and CDR2 is SQIVND (reference sequence). Here the CDR3 reads CASSSRQGQAFF. The CDR3 bases are TGTGCCAGTAGTTCCAGACAGGGGCAAGCTTTCTTT.

The chain couples TRBV27 to TRBJ2-1; D is ambiguous. There are 14 residues in the CDR3. V was pared by 0 bases and J by 10 bases, with 13 bases between. Germline V gene data show CDR1 as MNHEY and CDR2 as SMNVEV (reference sequence). The chain's CDR3 is CASSLSDSFGEQFF. In DNA form, the CDR3 reads TGTGCCAGCAGTTTATCCGACTCGTTTGGAGAGCAGTTCTTC.